This T cell receptor (beta chain) was observed in a study of T cells in Graves' hyperthyroidism and ophthalmopathy. Study-level points and caveats: Most thyroid clonotypes with frequency above 0.001 were detected in blood.

The definition of stable Graves' hyperthyroidism was no ophthalmopathy progression within 18 months. Among the patients, aged 18 to 65, hyperthyroidism was newly diagnosed and had lasted under 2 months. Uncontrolled infection, other autoimmune disease, pregnancy or lactation disqualified patients from enrolment. This clonotype was seen ten or more times. Its antigen is as yet unknown. The germline V gene encodes CDR1 DFQATT and CDR2 SNEGSKA (reference sequence). The CDR3 is made up of 14 amino acids. Unmatched junction bases numbered 9, after V lost 6 bases and J lost 4 bases. Researchers amplified the TCR beta CDR3 regions from RNA transcripts. With the HTBI primer set, the TCR CDR3 went through a first round of RT-PCR. TCRdb reanalysed the multiplex PCR reads using MiXCR and keeps one entry per CDR3 protein. Of roughly 110,000 distinct CDR3 sequences in the sample, approximately 15% were seen once.

The sequenced material came from blood. The origin of this receptor is a woman in her 50s with Graves' hyperthyroidism. The V gene is TRBV20-1, the J gene TRBJ1-2; 9 positions match TRBD1. Here the CDR3 reads CSALVTGGLYGYTF. CDR3 coding DNA: TGCAGTGCCCTCGTGACAGGGGGGCTCTATGGCTACACCTTC.